One sample yielded the 6 T cell receptor beta chains listed below, sequenced in a study of cytomegalovirus exposure and HLA in healthy donors. PCR amplification relied on 60 Vbeta primers (plus 13 Jbeta primers). TCRdb's table, derived via immunoSEQ multiplex PCR, lists solely in-frame clones and lacks some. The sample consists of roughly 50,000 clones, 82% of them appearing once. The source material was PBMCs. The receptors were gathered from a woman under 30 in good health and CMV-seronegative.

The chain couples TRBV9 to TRBJ2-7; 11 bases match TRBD2. CDR3 length equals 16 residues. Germline CDR1 SGDLS, CDR2 YYNGEE. The ends lost 3 bases at V and 8 bases at J; junction bases unmatched: 13. The CDR3 DNA sequence: TGTGCCAGCAGCGCCTCGGGGACTAGCGGCAGTGGGCAGCAGTACTTC. This gives the protein CASSASGTSGSGQQYF.

V gene TRBV27 combines with J gene TRBJ2-7; the D is unclear. V dropped 4 bases and J dropped 0 bases, with 13 bases sitting between them. Germline CDR1 MNHEY, CDR2 SMNVEV (reference sequence). The CDR3 is 15 amino acids. The CDR3: CASSSASLSSYEQYF. The CDR3 bases are TGTGCCAGCAGTTCCGCATCCCTGAGCTCCTACGAGCAGTACTTC.

The chain couples TRBV13 to TRBJ2-1; 11 nucleotides line up with TRBD2. The CDR3 consists of 15 residues. V lost 1 base, J lost 5 bases, and 1 base stayed unmatched. The germline V gene has CDR1 PRHDT and CDR2 FYEKMQ (reference sequence). DNA for the CDR3: TGTGCCAGCAGCTTAGAGACTAGCGGGAACAATGAGCAGTTCTTC. Translation: CASSLETSGNNEQFF. The full variable domain, in which reference TRBV13 and TRBJ2-1 provide the parts outside the CDR3, is AAGVIQSPRHLIKEKRETATLKCYPIPRHDTVYWYQQGPGQDPQFLISFYEKMQSDKGSIPDRFSAQQFSDYHSELNMSSLELGDSALYFCASSLETSGNNEQFFGPGTRLTVL.

The chain links TRBV21-1 to TRBJ2-4; the table gives TRBD1 as D, unverified against the DNA. TRBV21-1 is listed as a pseudogene. The CDR3 loop spans 14 amino acids. In DNA, the CDR3 is TGTGCCAGCAGCAGCAGGGCGGCCAAAAACATTCAGTACTTC. Its translation: CASSSRAAKNIQYF.

This sequence joins TRBV9 and TRBJ2-1; 9 positions match TRBD2. In germline, CDR1 is SGDLS, CDR2 YYNGEE. This CDR3 region has 16 residues. Losses at the gene ends were 6 bases for V and 10 bases for J; bases not matched to a gene: 17. The CDR3 DNA sequence: TGTGCCAGCAACAACGGGGGGCGGGAGGGATGGCGGGAGCAGTTCTTC. Its translation: CASNNGGREGWREQFF.

The chain employs TRBV6-4 and TRBJ2-1; 11 nucleotides match TRBD2. The CDR3 sequence is 15 residues long. V lost 0 bases to trimming and J lost 6 bases; unmatched junction nucleotides: 1. CDR1 and CDR2 (germline): MRHNA, SNTAGT. The CDR3 DNA is TGTGCCAGCAGTGACTCTCTAGCGGGAGGCAATGAGCAGTTCTTC. Translated: CASSDSLAGGNEQFF.